These 32 T cell receptor beta chains were all obtained from the same sample, sequenced in a study of regulatory T cells in long-lasting Graves disease. As for time point: newly diagnosed GD, antithyroid drugs for less than 3 months. Extracted PBMC RNA gave rise to the TCR library. Sequencing libraries for TCR beta were prepared with iRepertoire HTBI primers and Arm-PCR of CDR3 regions. TCRdb independently ran MiXCR on the multiplex PCR reads; one entry per CDR3 protein. The sample yields about 220,000 distinct CDR3 sequences, 15% to 20% seen once. This same sample was also part of a study on T cells in Graves' hyperthyroidism and ophthalmopathy.

The material sequenced was peripheral blood mononuclear cells (PBMCs), taken at new diagnosis, from a patient treated with antithyroid drugs. The receptors come from a woman aged 30 to 39 with Graves disease.

About this clonotype: A far more abundant clone sits one base away, making this likely a read error. This CDR3 fails to terminate in the conserved phenylalanine or tryptophan, so it likely reflects a read error. Because the CDR3's place on the DNA is in doubt, the DNA is left out and the CDR3 is given as listed by TCRdb. The V and J genes are TRBV7-2 and TRBJ2-3; the table's D gene call, TRBD1, was not cross checked with the DNA. The CDR3 is made up of 15 amino acids, end residues included. The V gene's germline CDR1 is SGHTA and CDR2 FQGNSA. CDR3 region: CASSRDGRKSYEQYS.

This clonotype appeared many times. This rearrangement joins TRBV27 to TRBJ1-4, with D hard to call. V shed 5 bases and J shed 2 bases, with 9 bases lying between them. The CDR3 sequence is 14 residues long. CDR1 is MNHEY and CDR2 is SMNVEV in the germline V gene (reference sequence). CDR3 loop: CASSDISTNEKLFF. In nucleotides, the CDR3 is TGTGCCAGCAGTGACATTTCTACTAATGAAAAACTGTTTTTT.

At least ten counts were recorded for this clonotype. This sequence joins TRBV28 and TRBJ2-7; D is uncertain. V was pared by 8 bases and J by 0 bases, with 14 bases between. Germline CDR1 and CDR2: MDHEN and SYDVKM. The CDR3 loop spans 14 amino acids. In DNA, the CDR3 is TGTGCCAGCCGGACGCGCGGATCCTCCTACGAGCAGTACTTC. Protein: CASRTRGSSYEQYF. The complete variable domain, with remaining parts taken from reference TRBV28 and TRBJ2-7, reads DVKVTQSSRYLVKRTGEKVFLECVQDMDHENMFWYRQDPGLGLRLIYFSYDVKMKEKGDIPEGYSVSREKKERFSLILESASTNQTSMYLCASRTRGSSYEQYFGPGTRLTVT.

This clonotype appeared a few times. The V call is TRBV4-1, the J call TRBJ2-7; D ambiguous. The CDR3 contains 14 residues. V was cut by 3 bases and J by 7 bases, with 16 bases left in between. Germline CDR1 reads MGHRA; CDR2 reads YSYEKL. CDR3 nucleotides: TGCGCCAGCAGCCATAGCACGGGTAGAGGAGAGCAGTACTTC. Translated, it gives CASSHSTGRGEQYF.

This clonotype was seen repeatedly, ten times or more. The chain recombines TRBV7-2 with TRBJ2-1; 12 positions match TRBD2. The CDR3 is 15 amino acids. Germline CDR1 SGHTA, CDR2 FQGNSA. J gave up 6 bases and V 1 base, and 1 base lay outside the gene matches. CDR3 loop: CASSLGTSGTNEQFF. Written as DNA, the CDR3 is TGTGCCAGCAGCTTAGGGACTAGCGGGACCAATGAGCAGTTCTTC.

In its sample, this clonotype was seen many times. This chain connects TRBV11-2 to TRBJ2-2, with 7 nucleotides matching TRBD2. Germline V gene lookup returns CDR1 SGHAT and CDR2 FQNNGV. The CDR3 is 14 residues long. The trim removed 5 bases at V and 7 bases at J, leaving 7 bases unmatched. CDR3 sequence (DNA): TGTGCCAGCAGCGGGGGGGGTACTCTCGGGGAGCTGTTTTTT. Its protein product is CASSGGGTLGELFF.

This clonotype was counted ten times or more. The rearrangement uses TRBV6-1 and TRBJ1-5; D is possibly TRBD1 (5 bases). The germline CDR1 and CDR2 sequences are MNHNS and SASEGT. This CDR3 spans 14 amino acids. Trimming left V 6 bases short and J 1 base short, with 10 bases between. CDR3 coding DNA: TGTGCCAGCAGAGAGGGGATGAGCAATCAGCCCCAGCATTTT. Translation: CASREGMSNQPQHF.

This clonotype was found many times. This chain connects TRBV27 to TRBJ2-1; D unresolved. The V gene's germline CDR1 is MNHEY and CDR2 SMNVEV (reference sequence). V was cut by 2 bases and J by 5 bases, with 10 bases left in between. There are 14 residues in the CDR3. In nucleotides, the CDR3 is TGTGCCAGCAGTTTAGGGCGGTTGAACAATGAGCAGTTCTTC. Translation: CASSLGRLNNEQFF.

This clonotype has ten or more counts. The chain joins TRBV19 to TRBJ2-2; 14 nucleotides agree with TRBD2. In germline, CDR1 is LNHDA, CDR2 SQIVND (reference sequence). The ends lost 8 bases at V and 7 bases at J; junction bases unmatched: 12. This CDR3 is built from 17 residues. CDR3: CASSQTATSGGVGELFF. DNA of the CDR3: TGTGCCAGTTCCCAAACCGCGACTAGCGGGGGGGTCGGGGAGCTGTTTTTT.

This clonotype has a count of ten or more. The genes are TRBV2 and TRBJ1-2, with 8 positions matching TRBD1. The CDR3 consists of 15 residues. J was trimmed by 3 bases and V by 6 bases; bases with no gene match: 9. Germline-derived CDR1 and CDR2 are SNHLY and FYNNEI. CDR3 nucleotide sequence: TGTGCCAGCAGAGAGGACAGGGCCAGACACTATGGCTACACCTTC. Its translation: CASREDRARHYGYTF. Using reference TRBV2 and TRBJ1-2 for the parts outside the CDR3, the full variable domain is EPEVTQTPSHQVTQMGQEVILRCVPISNHLYFYWYRQILGQKVEFLVSFYNNEISEKSEIFDDQFSVERPDGSNFTLKIRSTKLEDSAMYFCASREDRARHYGYTFGSGTRLTVV.

This clonotype was seen ten or more times. The chain employs TRBV7-9 and TRBJ2-5, with 7 bases that match TRBD2. This CDR3 is built from 15 residues. Per the germline V gene, CDR1 is SEHNR and CDR2 is FQNEAQ (reference sequence). The V and J ends lost 6 bases and 4 bases, in that order; junction bases with no gene match: 11. The chain's CDR3 is CASSKPAGVAETQYF. CDR3 nucleotides: TGTGCCAGCAGTAAACCGGCGGGGGTCGCAGAGACCCAGTACTTC.

This clonotype has ten or more counts. This rearrangement joins TRBV28 to TRBJ2-5; D is possibly TRBD1 (6 bases). The V and J ends lost 10 bases and 1 base respectively, with 22 bases between them. CDR3 size: 16 residues. Germline CDR1 MDHEN, CDR2 SYDVKM. The CDR3 sequence: CATKPTGLGGQETQYF. In DNA form, the CDR3 reads TGTGCCACTAAACCCACAGGGCTAGGGGGCCAAGAGACCCAGTACTTC.

The chain joins TRBV10-3 to TRBJ2-3; 8 bases map to TRBD2. This CDR3 is built from 17 residues. CDR1 is ENHRY, CDR2 SYGVKD, per germline. The J segment lost 4 bases and the V segment lost 5 bases, leaving 14 bases of the junction unmatched. The CDR3 region is CAISSGRLASRADTQYF. The CDR3 DNA follows: TGTGCCATCAGTTCTGGCCGACTAGCGTCTCGCGCAGATACGCAGTATTTT.

This clonotype was counted at least ten times. The CDR3 nucleotides are TGCAGTGCTCTATGGGGGACTAGCGGGAGCACAGATACGCAGTATTTT. It translates to CSALWGTSGSTDTQYF. V usage is TRBV20-1 and J usage is TRBJ2-3; 12 positions match TRBD2. With 5 bases clipped from V and 0 bases from J, the junction kept 6 bases outside the gene matches. The CDR3 runs to 16 residues. CDR1 and CDR2 (germline): DFQATT, SNEGSKA (reference sequence).

This clonotype has at least ten counts. The chain carries TRBV4-2 and TRBJ2-7; TRBD2 agrees at 8 bases. CDR1 and CDR2 (germline): LGHNA, YNFKEQ. The CDR3 is 15 residues long. V was clipped by 0 bases and J by 0 bases; unmatched bases: 1. CDR3 in DNA: TGTGCCAGCAGCCAAGATCTAGCGGGCTCCTACGAGCAGTACTTC. Its protein is CASSQDLAGSYEQYF.

As for this clonotype: Compared with germline, one end of the junction differs, possibly owing to a read error. The chain employs TRBV20-1 and TRBJ1-1; tentative D call: TRBD1 (5 bases). This CDR3 is 10 amino acids long. Germline V gives CDR1 DFQATT, CDR2 SNEGSKA (reference sequence). CDR3 loop: CSARGTRASF. The DNA of the CDR3 is TGCAGTGCTAGAGGGACCAGGGCTTCCTTT.

At least ten counts were recorded for this clonotype. As DNA, the CDR3 is TGTGCCAGCACCAGGGCTAGGAAATTTGACACTGAAGCTTTCTTT. It encodes CASTRARKFDTEAFF. V gene TRBV6-1 combines with J gene TRBJ1-1, with D possibly being TRBD1 (5 bases). Germline V gene lookup returns CDR1 MNHNS and CDR2 SASEGT. V was trimmed by 7 bases and J by 3 bases, leaving 18 bases between them. CDR3 length: 15 amino acids.

This clonotype was seen many times. V usage is TRBV12-3 or TRBV12-4 and J usage is TRBJ1-3; D might be TRBD1 (5 bases). The V gene lost 7 bases and the J gene lost 0 bases, with 16 bases spanning the gap. The CDR3 has 16 amino acids. CDR3 amino acids: CASNGASGHSGNTIYF. The CDR3 nucleotides read TGTGCCAGCAACGGTGCCTCAGGGCACTCTGGAAACACCATATATTTT.

This clonotype was seen ten or more times. The rearrangement joins TRBV11-2 to TRBJ2-1; 7 bases are a match to TRBD2. The ends lost 5 bases at V and 0 bases at J; junction bases unmatched: 13. Germline values: CDR1 SGHAT, CDR2 FQNNGV. This CDR3 has 18 amino acids. The CDR3 sequence: CASSTRPPSGLSYNEQFF. The CDR3 coding sequence is TGTGCCAGCAGCACCCGACCTCCTAGCGGACTCTCCTACAATGAGCAGTTCTTC.

The V gene is TRBV19, the J gene TRBJ1-5; 9 bases match TRBD1. CDR1 is LNHDA and CDR2 is SQIVND in the germline V gene (reference sequence). The CDR3 totals 13 residues. After removal of 9 bases from V and 5 bases from J, the junction contained 5 bases not matched to a gene. The CDR3 nucleotides read TGTGCCAGCCATAACAGGGGGCATCAGCCCCAGCATTTT. As protein: CASHNRGHQPQHF.

In this sample, this clonotype turned up many times. The chain couples TRBV7-3 to TRBJ2-7, with D perhaps matching TRBD1 (5 bases). The CDR3 runs 19 residues. Trimming pared 5 bases from V and 0 bases from J, leaving 26 bases between. Germline V gene data show CDR1 as SGHTA and CDR2 as FQGTGA. The CDR3 is CASSPLGKGMATHSYEQYF. For the CDR3, the DNA is TGTGCCAGCAGCCCTTTGGGGAAGGGGATGGCAACACACTCCTACGAGCAGTACTTC.

This clonotype was detected ten times or more. The rearrangement joins TRBV6-2 or TRBV6-3 to TRBJ2-7; TRBD1 matches at 9 bases. J lost 1 base, V lost 0 bases, and 4 bases had no gene match. Germline CDR1 MNHEY, CDR2 SVGEGT. This CDR3 is 16 amino acids long. The CDR3 protein is CASSYSLGQGSYEQYF. The DNA for the CDR3 is TGTGCCAGCAGTTACTCCTTGGGACAGGGTTCCTACGAGCAGTACTTC.

This clonotype was seen at least ten times. V and J are TRBV28 and TRBJ2-2; 9 positions match TRBD2. Trimming at V came to 6 bases and at J to 0 bases, leaving 8 bases not matched to a gene. CDR3 size: 17 residues. Germline V gene sequence: CDR1 MDHEN, CDR2 SYDVKM. CDR3 sequence: CASSDKGLAANTGELFF. The CDR3 DNA sequence: TGTGCCAGCAGCGATAAGGGACTAGCAGCGAACACCGGGGAGCTGTTTTTT. Full variable domain (missing parts from reference TRBV28 and TRBJ2-2): DVKVTQSSRYLVKRTGEKVFLECVQDMDHENMFWYRQDPGLGLRLIYFSYDVKMKEKGDIPEGYSVSREKKERFSLILESASTNQTSMYLCASSDKGLAANTGELFFGEGSRLTVL.

This clonotype came up a few times. The chain combines TRBV2 with TRBJ1-1; D gene unclear. Germline V gives CDR1 SNHLY, CDR2 FYNNEI. The CDR3 has 15 amino acids. Trimming removed 6 bases at V and 2 bases at J, with 16 bases between. The CDR3 sequence is CASRRARAGNTEAFF. DNA of the CDR3: TGTGCCAGCAGGAGGGCGAGGGCGGGAAACACTGAAGCTTTCTTT.

This clonotype showed up many times. This sequence joins TRBV30 and TRBJ1-1; D is undetermined. Trimming took off 2 bases at V and 1 base at J, with 5 bases between the two ends. The CDR3 spans 12 residues. CDR1 is GTSNPN, CDR2 SVGIG, per germline (reference sequence). CDR3 amino acids: CAWSRTNTEAFF. The CDR3 DNA reads as TGTGCCTGGAGTCGGACGAACACTGAAGCTTTCTTT.

This chain uses TRBV5-6 with TRBJ2-7; TRBD1 matches at 10 bases. After removal of 3 bases from V and 6 bases from J, the junction contained 3 bases not matched to a gene. Germline loops: CDR1 SGHDT, CDR2 YYEEEE. This CDR3 has 13 amino acids. Written as DNA, the CDR3 is TGTGCCAGCAGCTGGACAGGGGGTGCCGAGCAGTACTTC. It yields the protein CASSWTGGAEQYF.

This clonotype was counted many times. The chain employs TRBV12-3 or TRBV12-4 and TRBJ1-1; D not resolved. With 2 bases removed from V and 10 bases from J, the gap between germline ends came to 8 bases. This CDR3 contains 11 residues. CDR3 in amino acids: CASSLTGVAFF. The CDR3 DNA is TGTGCCAGCAGTTTAACCGGGGTAGCTTTCTTT.

Worth noting for this clonotype: Given a far larger clone just one base away, this is likely a sequencing read error. The chain carries TRBV6-8 and TRBJ1-1; tentative D call: TRBD1 (6 bases). CDR3 length: 13 amino acids. Germline V gives CDR1 MNHGY, CDR2 SAAAGT. Trimming pared 4 bases from V and 9 bases from J, leaving 15 bases between. The CDR3 DNA reads TGTGCCAGCAGTTCGGGCCACGGGACAAAAGCTTTCTTT. Translated, it gives CASSSGHGTKAFF.

This clonotype was observed a handful of times. The chain is built from TRBV19 and TRBJ2-7, with D unclear. CDR1 is LNHDA, CDR2 SQIVND, per germline (reference sequence). Trimming cost V 5 bases and J 6 bases, with 11 bases left between them. The CDR3 consists of 12 residues. The CDR3 region has the DNA TGTGCCAGTAGTGAGAACCGGGCCGAGCAGTACTTC. Amino acids: CASSENRAEQYF. The entire variable domain, with the rest obtained from reference TRBV19 and TRBJ2-7, is as follows: DGGITQSPKYLFRKEGQNVTLSCEQNLNHDAMYWYRQDPGQGLRLIYYSQIVNDFQKGDIAEGYSVSREKKESFPLTVTSAQKNPTAFYLCASSENRAEQYFGPGTRLTVT.

This clonotype appeared a few times. This may be a read error: a much more frequent sequence differs by one nucleotide. This CDR3 is CASRLSTGGQETQYF. The CDR3 DNA reads as TGCGCCAGCAGACTTAGTACAGGGGGCCAAGAGACCCAGTACTTC. V usage is TRBV10-2 and J usage is TRBJ2-5; 8 nucleotides match TRBD1. Germline CDR1 WSHSY, CDR2 SAAADI. V was pared by 6 bases and J by 1 base, with 7 bases of the junction left unmatched. The CDR3 totals 15 residues.

At least ten counts were recorded for this clonotype. The chain couples TRBV19 to TRBJ1-6; unclear D gene. Germline V lookup: CDR1 LNHDA, CDR2 SQIVND (reference sequence). Between the trimmed V and J ends, which lost 4 bases and 0 bases, there was a span of 7 bases. The CDR3 sequence is 15 residues long. Here the CDR3 reads CASSSAGSYNSPLHF. In DNA form, the CDR3 reads TGTGCCAGTAGTAGCGCTGGCTCCTATAATTCACCCCTCCACTTT.

The table lists this clonotype with many counts. This chain links TRBV2 with TRBJ2-7, with TRBD1 matching over 9 bases. Trimming took 3 bases from V and 4 from J; bases not matched to a gene: 7. Germline CDR1 reads SNHLY; CDR2 reads FYNNEI. This CDR3 spans 15 amino acids. The CDR3 nucleotides are TGTGCCAGCAGTGATGTGGGACAGGGCACTTACGAGCAGTACTTC. Its translation is CASSDVGQGTYEQYF.